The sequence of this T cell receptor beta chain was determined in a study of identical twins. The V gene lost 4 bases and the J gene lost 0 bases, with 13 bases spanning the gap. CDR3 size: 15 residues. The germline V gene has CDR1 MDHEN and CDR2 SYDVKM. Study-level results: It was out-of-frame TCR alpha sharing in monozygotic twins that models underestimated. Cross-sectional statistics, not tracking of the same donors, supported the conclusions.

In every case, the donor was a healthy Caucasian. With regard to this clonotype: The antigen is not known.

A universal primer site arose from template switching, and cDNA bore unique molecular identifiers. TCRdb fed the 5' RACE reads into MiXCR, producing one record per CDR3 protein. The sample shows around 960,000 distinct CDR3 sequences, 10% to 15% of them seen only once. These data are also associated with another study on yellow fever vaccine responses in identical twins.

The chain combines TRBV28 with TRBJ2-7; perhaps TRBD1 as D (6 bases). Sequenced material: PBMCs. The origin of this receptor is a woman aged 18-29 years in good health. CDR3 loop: CASSSKDSFSYEQYF. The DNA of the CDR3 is TGTGCCAGCAGTTCGAAGGACAGTTTCTCCTACGAGCAGTACTTC.